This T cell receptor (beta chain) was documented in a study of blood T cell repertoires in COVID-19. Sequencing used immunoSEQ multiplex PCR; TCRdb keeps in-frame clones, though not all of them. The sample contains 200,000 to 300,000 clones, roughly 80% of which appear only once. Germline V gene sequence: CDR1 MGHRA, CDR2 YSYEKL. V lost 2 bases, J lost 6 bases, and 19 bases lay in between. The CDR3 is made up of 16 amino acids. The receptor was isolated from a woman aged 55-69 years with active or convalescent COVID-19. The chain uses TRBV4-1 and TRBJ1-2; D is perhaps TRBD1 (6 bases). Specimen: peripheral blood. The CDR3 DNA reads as TGCGCCAGCAGCCAATACGGGACAACCTCCCTTGATGGCTACACCTTC. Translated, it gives CASSQYGTTSLDGYTF.